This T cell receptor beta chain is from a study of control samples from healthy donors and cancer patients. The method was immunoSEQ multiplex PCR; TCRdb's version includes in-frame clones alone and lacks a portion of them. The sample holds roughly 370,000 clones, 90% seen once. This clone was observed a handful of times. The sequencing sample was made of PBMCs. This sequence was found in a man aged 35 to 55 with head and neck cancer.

The DNA for the CDR3 is TGTGCCAGCAGTCTGGCTAGCGGCGACTACGAGCAGTACTTC. It yields the protein CASSLASGDYEQYF. The J gene is TRBJ2-7, the V gene TRBV6-5, with 7 bases fitting TRBD2. Germline CDR1 and CDR2: MNHEY and SVGAGI. The CDR3 is 14 residues long. The trim removed 5 bases at V and 3 bases at J, leaving 7 bases unmatched.